Shown below are 13 T cell receptor beta chains from a single sample sequenced in a study of T cell changes during pregnancy in multiple sclerosis. The protocol was immunoSEQ multiplex PCR, while the TCRdb copy is restricted to in-frame clones and leaves out a portion. The repertoire holds about 60,000 clones, with roughly 89% as singletons. The material sequenced was CD4+ T cells from peripheral blood mononuclear cells, taken after pregnancy. All receptors come from a female donor in good health, enrolled as a control in a pregnancy study.

The gene calls are TRBV10-3 and TRBJ1-1; 8 bases are a match to TRBD1. The CDR3 sequence is 14 residues long. Per the germline V gene, CDR1 is ENHRY and CDR2 is SYGVKD. With 6 bases clipped from V and 2 bases from J, the junction kept 5 bases outside the gene matches. The CDR3, as DNA: TGTGCCATCAGCGTACAGGGGGAAAACACTGAAGCTTTCTTT. This translates into CAISVQGENTEAFF.

This chain uses TRBV27 with TRBJ2-2; the match to TRBD1 covers 10 bases. Per germline, CDR1 MNHEY and CDR2 SMNVEV (reference sequence). The CDR3 length is 20 residues. J was trimmed by 4 bases and V by 4 bases; bases with no gene match: 18. Written as DNA, the CDR3 is TGTGCCAGCAGTTCTTTTTATGGGGCCGACAGGGGGCCGAGCACCGGGGAGCTGTTTTTT. It yields the protein CASSSFYGADRGPSTGELFF.

The V gene is TRBV27, the J gene TRBJ1-2, with 7 bases lining up with TRBD1. Germline CDR1 and CDR2: MNHEY and SMNVEV (reference sequence). CDR3 size: 16 residues. With V trimmed by 0 bases and J by 0 bases, 4 bases remained unmatched. The CDR3: CASSLSGQTTNYGYTF. Here the CDR3 DNA reads TGTGCCAGCAGTTTATCGGGACAGACCACTAACTATGGCTACACCTTC.

This chain links TRBV4-3 with TRBJ2-3; D is possibly TRBD2 (5 bases). With 2 bases removed from V and 4 bases from J, the gap between germline ends came to 13 bases. This CDR3 region has 15 residues. The germline V gene has CDR1 LGHNA and CDR2 YSLEER. CDR3: CASSQRIVDSDTQYF. The CDR3 DNA sequence: TGCGCCAGCAGCCAACGGATAGTGGACTCAGATACGCAGTATTTT.

This rearrangement joins TRBV29-1 to TRBJ1-1; 9 bases line up with TRBD1. The germline gives CDR1 SQVTM, CDR2 ANQGSEA. CDR3 length: 13 amino acids. With V trimmed by 6 bases and J by 5 bases, 7 bases remained unmatched. CDR3: CSVGQGRGTEAFF. CDR3 coding DNA: TGCAGCGTGGGACAGGGTAGGGGGACTGAAGCTTTCTTT.

The rearrangement uses TRBV10-3 and TRBJ2-7; 12 bases align to TRBD1. This CDR3 has 14 amino acids. The V gene end was trimmed by 9 bases and the J gene end by 7 bases; junction bases not matched to a gene: 10. Germline V gene data show CDR1 as ENHRY and CDR2 as SYGVKD. CDR3: CAIRRDRGQGEQYF. The CDR3 DNA is TGTGCCATTCGCCGGGACAGGGGGCAAGGGGAGCAGTACTTC.

The V call is TRBV7-2, the J call TRBJ2-3; 12 bases match TRBD2. The CDR3 runs to 16 residues. After removal of 5 bases from V and 4 bases from J, the junction contained 7 bases not matched to a gene. In germline, CDR1 is SGHTA, CDR2 FQGNSA. The CDR3: CASSVLAGGISDTQYF. CDR3 in DNA: TGTGCCAGCAGCGTTCTAGCGGGGGGGATTTCAGATACGCAGTATTTT.

This chain connects TRBV6-6 to TRBJ1-6; a weak D match, TRBD1 (6 bases). V shed 2 bases and J shed 8 bases, with 16 bases lying between them. The CDR3 is 16 amino acids. CDR1 and CDR2 (germline): MNHNY, SVGAGI (reference sequence). CDR3 amino acids: CASSYNRDNSDSPLHF. The CDR3 DNA is TGTGCCAGCAGTTACAACCGGGACAATTCCGATTCACCCCTCCACTTT.

The CDR3 DNA reads as TGTGCCAGCTCACCTCCTACAGGGGGAAGGTCCTACAATGAGCAGTTCTTC. It translates to CASSPPTGGRSYNEQFF. The gene calls are TRBV18 and TRBJ2-1; 8 nucleotides align to TRBD1. This CDR3 comprises 17 residues. The germline V gene encodes CDR1 KGHSH and CDR2 LQKENI. The junction had 8 bases not matched to a gene; V was cut back by 3 bases and J by 1 base.

The CDR3 loop is CASSSNSGDSYNEQFF. DNA for the CDR3: TGTGCCAGCAGCTCCAATAGCGGGGACTCCTACAATGAGCAGTTCTTC. The J gene is TRBJ2-1, the V gene TRBV7-2; 8 bases are a match to TRBD2. V shed 4 bases and J 0 bases; nucleotides not matched to a gene: 5. Germline values: CDR1 SGHTA, CDR2 FQGNSA. This CDR3 comprises 16 residues.

The gene calls are TRBV5-6 and TRBJ2-3, with 12 nucleotides matching TRBD2. Germline V CDR1 and CDR2: SGHDT, YYEEEE. Germline trimming cut 4 bases from V and 2 bases from J; bases unmatched to any gene: 5. The CDR3 sequence is 16 residues long. The CDR3 region has the DNA TGTGCCAGCAGCCCCCGACTAGCGGGAGACACAGATACGCAGTATTTT. Its protein is CASSPRLAGDTDTQYF.

V and J are TRBV11-3 and TRBJ1-1, with TRBD1 as a possible D gene (5 bases). Deletions cut 2 bases from V and 3 bases from J, with 13 bases between. This CDR3 has 15 amino acids. The germline CDR1 and CDR2 sequences are SGHNT and YENEEA. In nucleotides, the CDR3 is TGTGCCAGCAGCTTAAGCGGGACTAGGGACACTGAAGCTTTCTTT. As protein: CASSLSGTRDTEAFF. Together with reference TRBV11-3 and TRBJ1-1, the CDR3 gives the full variable domain: EAGVVQSPRYKIIEKKQPVAFWCNPISGHNTLYWYLQNLGQGPELLIRYENEEAVDDSQLPKDRFSAERLKGVDSTLKIQPAELGDSAVYLCASSLSGTRDTEAFFGQGTRLTVV.

The chain joins TRBV30 to TRBJ2-7, with 7 bases that match TRBD1. V gave up 3 bases and J gave up 10 bases; unmatched junction bases: 3. This CDR3 contains 10 residues. The germline V gene has CDR1 GTSNPN and CDR2 SVGIG (reference sequence). The CDR3 here is CAWSGTAQYF. The CDR3 bases are TGTGCCTGGAGCGGGACAGCCCAGTACTTC.